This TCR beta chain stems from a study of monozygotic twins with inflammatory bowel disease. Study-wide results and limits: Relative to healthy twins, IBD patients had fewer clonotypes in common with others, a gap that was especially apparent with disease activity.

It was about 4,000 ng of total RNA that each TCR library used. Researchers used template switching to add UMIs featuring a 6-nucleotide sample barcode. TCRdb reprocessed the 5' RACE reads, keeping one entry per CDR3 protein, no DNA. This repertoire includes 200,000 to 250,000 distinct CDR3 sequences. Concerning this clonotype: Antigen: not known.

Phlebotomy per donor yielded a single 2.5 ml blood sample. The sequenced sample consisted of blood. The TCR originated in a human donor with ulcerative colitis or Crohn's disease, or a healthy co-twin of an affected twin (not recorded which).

The CDR3 protein is CASSLGLAGLSSYNEQFF. The chain is built from TRBV27 and TRBJ2-1; TCRdb designates TRBD2, a call that cannot be tested without DNA. The CDR3 extends over 18 amino acids. Germline values: CDR1 MNHEY, CDR2 SMNVEV (reference sequence).